This T cell receptor beta chain originates from a study of blood T cell repertoires in COVID-19. It was during active infection that Seattle patients were enrolled and then longitudinally followed. CDR3 length: 15 amino acids. Deletions cut 3 bases from V and 1 base from J, with 11 bases between. Germline V gene sequence: CDR1 ENHRY, CDR2 SYGVKD. In the source study's methods: Amplified reference gene primers provided the basis for estimating nucleated cell counts. Repertoires were generated with immunoSEQ multiplex PCR, while TCRdb's copy carries only in-frame clones and drops some. D and trimming were read from the DNA, whereas the V and J calls and clone size are those reported in that table. The repertoire consists of approximately 500,000 clones, with roughly 91% occurring once and the leading ten covering 7.5% to 9%.

The sample comprised peripheral blood. The TCR sequence derives from a woman in her 50s with COVID-19, enrolled during active disease. The chain recombines TRBV10-3 with TRBJ2-3; tentatively, D is TRBD2 (6 bases). In DNA form, the CDR3 reads TGTGCCATCAGTGACGGGGAGGACGGCACAGATACGCAGTATTTT. It encodes CAISDGEDGTDTQYF.